This TCR beta chain was profiled in a study of blood T cell repertoires in COVID-19. Germline lookup yields CDR1 SGHDT and CDR2 YYEEEE. V dropped 0 bases and J dropped 2; count of bases not matched to a gene: 7. The CDR3 is made up of 17 amino acids. Measured with immunoSEQ multiplex PCR; TCRdb has only the in-frame clones, and not every one. The sample has around 320,000 clones, 65% to 90% seen once. Material: peripheral blood. This receptor was obtained from a human donor in a cohort sampled during active COVID-19. This chain links TRBV5-6 with TRBJ2-4; 8 bases match TRBD1. CDR3 DNA sequence: TGTGCCAGCAGCTTGGGGCAGGGGGCGACTTCCAAAAACATTCAGTACTTC. Protein: CASSLGQGATSKNIQYF.